This T cell receptor (beta chain) was recorded in a study of T-cell memory formation after mild COVID-19. Study results and limitations: Detection of some responders pre-infection suggested pre-existing cross-reactive memory T cells participated.

On this clonotype itself: The antigen remains unidentified.

With 4 bases removed from V and 0 bases from J, the gap between germline ends came to 7 bases. CDR3 length equals 13 residues. CDR1 and CDR2 (germline): SQVTM, ANQGSEA. MiXCR, applied by TCRdb to the 5' RACE reads, yields one record per CDR3 protein. The sample carries 350,000 to 450,000 distinct CDR3 sequences, under 30% recorded once. This clonotype was sampled from an adult woman who had mild COVID-19 (a few samples of this study predate the infection). Cell type and time point are not known. Sequenced input: PBMCs or a T cell subset sorted from them (not recorded which). The chain joins TRBV29-1 to TRBJ1-5; D remains unclear. The CDR3: CSVVNTSNQPQHF. The CDR3 nucleotides are TGCAGCGTTGTCAACACTAGCAATCAGCCCCAGCATTTT.